These T cell receptor beta chains were read from a single sample in a study of identical twins. TCRdb redid the calling of the 5' RACE reads with MiXCR, one entry per CDR3 protein. The profile shows 600,000 to 850,000 distinct CDR3 sequences, approximately 18% of them singletons. These same data were also listed under a study on T cells expressing NK-cell markers.

Sequencing input: PBMCs. The receptors here all came from a woman aged 18-30 years in good health. Each CDR3 is given with its conserved first and last residue. The order of the fields is D gene, V gene, clone size, J gene, CDR3 protein, CDR3 DNA. A D gene is named only where the DNA matches it firmly. Size tells how often a clone was seen (once, few, many) or the class of an expanded clone, and some rows leave it out.

TRBD2	TRBV10-3	few	TRBJ2-7	CAIKLAGGVEQYF	TGTGCCATCAAACTAGCGGGAGGTGTCGAGCAGTACTTC
.	TRBV3-1	few	TRBJ2-7	CASSQDYLQYF	TGTGCCAGCAGCCAAGACTATTTGCAGTACTTC
.	TRBV6-1	few	TRBJ2-5	CAGRGGLYETQYF	TGTGCCGGGCGTGGGGGCCTTTATGAGACCCAGTACTTC
.	TRBV15	.	TRBJ2-7	CATSRVGDSGYEQYF	TGTGCCACCAGCAGAGTGGGCGATTCTGGCTACGAGCAGTACTTC
TRBD2	TRBV20-1	few	TRBJ2-1	CSARGLAGEVGQFF	TGCAGTGCTAGAGGACTAGCGGGAGAGGTAGGGCAGTTCTTC
.	TRBV12-3/TRBV12-4	.	TRBJ2-1	CASTRIGGGEQFF	TGTGCCAGCACCCGCATTGGGGGCGGTGAGCAGTTCTTC
.	TRBV12-3/TRBV12-4	.	TRBJ2-2	CASSSGTGVTGELFF	TGTGCCAGCAGCTCCGGGACTGGGGTCACCGGGGAGCTGTTTTTT
.	TRBV6-1	few	TRBJ2-7	CASSSLSGGRSYEQYF	TGTGCCAGCAGCTCCCTGTCGGGCGGGCGATCCTACGAGCAGTACTTC
.	TRBV5-1	few	TRBJ2-7	CASSLVGPHF	TGCGCCAGCAGCTTGGTGGGCCCACACTTC
TRBD2	TRBV29-1	.	TRBJ2-1	CSVPFRTSGSLNEQFF	TGCAGCGTTCCGTTTAGGACTAGCGGGAGTTTAAATGAGCAGTTCTTC
TRBD1	TRBV6-5	.	TRBJ1-5	CASSYLPGGVQPQHF	TGTGCCAGCAGTTACCTCCCAGGGGGCGTTCAGCCCCAGCATTTT
.	TRBV12-3/TRBV12-4	many	TRBJ2-2	CASSLQASGELFF	TGTGCCAGCAGCCTACAGGCGTCTGGGGAGCTGTTTTTT
TRBD2	TRBV6-4	.	TRBJ2-1	CASSVQAGDSNEQFF	TGTGCCAGCAGTGTCCAAGCGGGGGATTCGAATGAGCAGTTCTTC
.	TRBV20-1	.	TRBJ1-1	CHLDSKQGNRTEAFF	TGCCATTTGGACTCAAAACAGGGTAATCGGACTGAAGCTTTCTTT
.	TRBV6-5	few	TRBJ2-1	CASSYFGEALQTSYNEQFF	TGTGCCAGCAGTTACTTTGGGGAGGCGTTGCAGACCTCCTACAATGAGCAGTTCTTC
.	TRBV3-1	.	TRBJ2-1	CASSSDRWEQFF	TGTGCCAGCAGCTCGGACCGGTGGGAGCAGTTCTTC
TRBD1	TRBV10-3	.	TRBJ1-1	CAIRGWTGMNTEAFF	TGTGCCATCAGGGGCTGGACAGGGATGAACACTGAAGCTTTCTTT
TRBD1	TRBV9	.	TRBJ1-5	CASSPGGVLSNQPQHF	TGTGCCAGCAGCCCAGGGGGGGTATTGAGCAATCAGCCCCAGCATTTT
.	TRBV12-3/TRBV12-4	few	TRBJ1-4	CASSLRQAGEKLFF	TGTGCCAGCAGTCTCCGACAGGCAGGGGAAAAACTGTTTTTT
TRBD2	TRBV5-1	.	TRBJ2-1	CASSLRSSGNEQFF	TGCGCCAGCAGCTTGCGGTCTAGCGGTAATGAGCAGTTCTTC
.	TRBV10-2	.	TRBJ2-4	CAIQVSAKNIQYF	TGCGCCATACAGGTTTCAGCCAAAAACATTCAGTACTTC
.	TRBV29-1	.	TRBJ1-6	CSVASSGEDSPLHF	TGCAGCGTTGCGTCTTCCGGGGAGGATTCACCCCTCCACTTT
.	TRBV10-3	.	TRBJ1-3	CATGTASGNTIYF	TGTGCCACGGGGACCGCCTCTGGAAACACCATATATTTT
.	TRBV6-2/TRBV6-3	.	TRBJ2-7	CASTPTSYRGEQYF	TGTGCCAGCACCCCAACTAGCTACAGAGGCGAGCAGTACTTC
TRBD2	TRBV7-9	.	TRBJ2-1	CASSTSGSDEQFF	TGTGCCAGCAGCACTAGCGGGAGTGATGAGCAGTTCTTC
TRBD1	TRBV7-2	many	TRBJ1-3	CASTVRGQSTIYF	TGTGCCAGCACTGTAAGGGGGCAGAGCACCATATATTTT
TRBD1	TRBV27	.	TRBJ2-1	CASTQGDRVPLGEQFF	TGTGCCAGCACTCAAGGGGACAGGGTCCCCTTGGGTGAGCAGTTCTTC
.	TRBV20-1	.	TRBJ1-1	CSAFPGNTEAFF	TGCAGTGCTTTTCCAGGGAACACTGAAGCTTTCTTT
.	TRBV6-2/TRBV6-3	few	TRBJ2-3	CASSYPADTQYF	TGTGCCAGCAGTTACCCTGCAGATACGCAGTATTTT
.	TRBV20-1	.	TRBJ2-5	CSLGGGRMETQYF	TGCAGCCTTGGCGGGGGCCGCATGGAGACCCAGTACTTC
.	TRBV29-1	few	TRBJ1-2	CSVENGRASGYTF	TGCAGCGTTGAAAATGGCAGGGCCTCTGGCTACACCTTC
TRBD2	TRBV3-1	few	TRBJ2-7	CASSQDRLAGREQYF	TGTGCCAGCAGCCAAGATCGCCTAGCGGGCCGCGAGCAGTACTTC
TRBD1	TRBV12-3/TRBV12-4	few	TRBJ1-1	CASSFRDRIEAFF	TGTGCCAGCAGTTTCAGGGACAGGATTGAAGCTTTCTTT
.	TRBV27	.	TRBJ1-1	CASSSNRLRDTEAFF	TGTGCCAGCAGTAGCAACAGGCTCAGGGACACTGAAGCTTTCTTT
.	TRBV20-1	.	TRBJ2-7	CSLGQGIGEQYF	TGCAGTCTCGGGCAGGGAATAGGCGAGCAGTACTTC
TRBD2	TRBV6-1	few	TRBJ2-7	CASKLDGTSSSYEQYF	TGTGCCAGCAAGCTCGACGGGACTAGTTCCTCCTACGAGCAGTACTTC
TRBD2	TRBV20-1	.	TRBJ2-1	CSAFLAGESNEQFF	TGCAGTGCTTTTCTAGCGGGGGAGTCAAATGAGCAGTTCTTC
TRBD2	TRBV3-1	.	TRBJ2-3	CASSQVAGGGDTQYF	TGTGCCAGCAGCCAGGTAGCGGGGGGGGGAGATACGCAGTATTTT
TRBD2	TRBV9	.	TRBJ2-1	CASSVGSAGGLNEQFF	TGTGCCAGCAGCGTAGGGTCTGCGGGAGGTTTGAATGAGCAGTTCTTC
.	TRBV10-3	.	TRBJ2-1	CAISDGVGLRNEQFF	TGTGCCATCAGTGATGGGGTGGGGCTGCGCAATGAGCAGTTCTTC
.	TRBV5-1	once	TRBJ2-5	CASKEQGFQETQYF	TGCGCCAGCAAAGAGCAGGGATTCCAAGAGACCCAGTACTTC
.	TRBV12-3/TRBV12-4	.	TRBJ2-1	CASSWVQGYNEQFF	TGTGCCAGCAGTTGGGTTCAGGGTTACAATGAGCAGTTCTTC
.	TRBV6-4	few	TRBJ1-2	CASSDQRVYYGYTF	TGTGCCAGCAGTGACCAGAGGGTGTACTATGGCTACACCTTC
.	TRBV5-6	few	TRBJ2-7	CASSAVEAASSYEQYF	TGTGCCAGCAGCGCGGTGGAGGCGGCAAGCTCCTACGAGCAGTACTTC
TRBD2	TRBV7-2	many	TRBJ2-1	CASSLAQAGGPVYYNEQFF	TGTGCCAGCAGCTTAGCGCAAGCGGGAGGGCCGGTTTATTACAATGAGCAGTTCTTC
.	TRBV11-2	.	TRBJ2-7	CASSGPGRVAFEQYF	TGTGCCAGCAGCGGTCCGGGGCGGGTCGCCTTCGAGCAGTACTTC
TRBD1	TRBV7-9	many	TRBJ2-7	CASSPGQGSSYEQYF	TGTGCCAGCAGTCCCGGACAGGGGAGCTCCTACGAGCAGTACTTC
.	TRBV7-9	.	TRBJ2-7	CASSLASIGFPSHEQYF	TGTGCCAGCAGCTTAGCCAGCATTGGATTCCCATCACACGAGCAGTACTTC
.	TRBV7-8	few	TRBJ2-7	CASSLAGNRYEQYF	TGTGCCAGCAGCTTAGCAGGGAACCGCTACGAGCAGTACTTC
.	TRBV28	.	TRBJ2-6	CASSSSGSGANVLTF	TGTGCCAGCAGTTCCAGTGGCTCTGGGGCCAACGTCCTGACTTTC
.	TRBV7-2	.	TRBJ2-6	CASSYRVAGANVLTF	TGTGCCAGCAGCTACCGAGTGGCTGGGGCCAACGTCCTGACTTTC
.	TRBV7-9	.	TRBJ1-5	CASSFAGAGYSNQPQHF	TGTGCCAGCAGCTTCGCCGGGGCCGGATATAGCAATCAGCCCCAGCATTTT
.	TRBV10-3	few	TRBJ2-7	CAISESLSGSYEQYF	TGTGCCATCAGTGAGTCGCTTAGCGGTTCATACGAGCAGTACTTC
.	TRBV6-1	.	TRBJ1-5	CASSRDLYQPQHF	TGTGCCAGCAGCCGAGACCTGTATCAGCCCCAGCATTTT
.	TRBV11-3	few	TRBJ2-1	CASSLDYTPRTEQFF	TGTGCCAGCAGCTTAGACTATACTCCCCGGACTGAGCAGTTCTTC